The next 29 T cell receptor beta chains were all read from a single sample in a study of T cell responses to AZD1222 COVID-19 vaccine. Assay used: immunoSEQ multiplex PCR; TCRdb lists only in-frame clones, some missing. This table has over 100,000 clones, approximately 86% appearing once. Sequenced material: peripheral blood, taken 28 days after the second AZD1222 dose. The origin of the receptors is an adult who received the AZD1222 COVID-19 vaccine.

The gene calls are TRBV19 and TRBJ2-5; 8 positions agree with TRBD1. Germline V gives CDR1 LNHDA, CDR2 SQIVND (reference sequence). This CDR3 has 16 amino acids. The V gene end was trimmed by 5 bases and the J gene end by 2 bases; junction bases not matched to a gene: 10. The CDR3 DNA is TGTGCCAGTAGTCCCTCCCGGACAGGGACTCAAGAGACCCAGTACTTC. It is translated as CASSPSRTGTQETQYF.

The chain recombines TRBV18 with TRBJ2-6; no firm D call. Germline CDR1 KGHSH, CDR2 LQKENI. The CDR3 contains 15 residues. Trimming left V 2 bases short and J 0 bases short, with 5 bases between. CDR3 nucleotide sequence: TGTGCCAGCTCACCAGGGGACTCTGGGGCCAACGTCCTGACTTTC. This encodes CASSPGDSGANVLTF.

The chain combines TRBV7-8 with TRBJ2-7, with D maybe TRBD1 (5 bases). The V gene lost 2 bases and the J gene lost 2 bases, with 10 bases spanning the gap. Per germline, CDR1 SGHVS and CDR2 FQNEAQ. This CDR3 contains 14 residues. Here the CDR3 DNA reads TGTGCCAGCAGCTTACCCCAGGGAACCTACGAGCAGTACTTC. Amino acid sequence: CASSLPQGTYEQYF.

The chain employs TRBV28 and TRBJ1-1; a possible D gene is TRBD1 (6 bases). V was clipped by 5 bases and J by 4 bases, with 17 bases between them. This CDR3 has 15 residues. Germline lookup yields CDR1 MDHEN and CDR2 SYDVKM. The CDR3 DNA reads TGTGCCAGCAGTCGCCAGGGGTTTTGGGGCACTGAAGCTTTCTTT. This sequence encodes CASSRQGFWGTEAFF.

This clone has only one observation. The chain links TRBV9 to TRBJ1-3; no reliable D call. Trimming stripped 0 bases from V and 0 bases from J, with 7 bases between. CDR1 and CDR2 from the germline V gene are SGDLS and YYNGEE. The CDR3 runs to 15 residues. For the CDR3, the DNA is TGTGCCAGCAGCGTAGATGGATTCTCTGGAAACACCATATATTTT. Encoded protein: CASSVDGFSGNTIYF.

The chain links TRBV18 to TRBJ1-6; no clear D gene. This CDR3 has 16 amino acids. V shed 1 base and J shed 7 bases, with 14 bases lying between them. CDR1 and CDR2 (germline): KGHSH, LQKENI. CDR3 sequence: CASSPRTVEGNSPLHF. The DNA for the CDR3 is TGTGCCAGCTCACCACGGACGGTCGAAGGGAATTCACCCCTCCACTTT.

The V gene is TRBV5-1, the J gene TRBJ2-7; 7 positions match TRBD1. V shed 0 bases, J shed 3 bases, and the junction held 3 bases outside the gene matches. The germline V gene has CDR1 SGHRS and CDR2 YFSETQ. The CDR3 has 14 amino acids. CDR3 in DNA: TGCGCCAGCAGCTTGGATCCAGGGGGCTACGAGCAGTACTTC. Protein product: CASSLDPGGYEQYF.

The CDR3 nucleotides read TGTGCCAGTAGTAAATCCAGGGGTGGCAATCAGCCCCAGCATTTT. This sequence encodes CASSKSRGGNQPQHF. The rearrangement joins TRBV19 to TRBJ1-5, with D maybe TRBD1 (6 bases). The germline V gene has CDR1 LNHDA and CDR2 SQIVND (reference sequence). This CDR3 comprises 15 residues. Trimming removed 4 bases from V and 2 bases from J, with 12 bases in between.

The CDR3 nucleotides are TGCGCCAGCAGCCAGGGCCGGGCGGGCCTGAACACTGAAGCTTTCTTT. Translating gives CASSQGRAGLNTEAFF. The V and J genes are TRBV4-3 and TRBJ1-1; D remains unclear. The length of the CDR3 is 16 residues. With 3 bases removed from V and 0 bases from J, the gap between germline ends came to 14 bases. The V gene's germline CDR1 is LGHNA and CDR2 YSLEER.

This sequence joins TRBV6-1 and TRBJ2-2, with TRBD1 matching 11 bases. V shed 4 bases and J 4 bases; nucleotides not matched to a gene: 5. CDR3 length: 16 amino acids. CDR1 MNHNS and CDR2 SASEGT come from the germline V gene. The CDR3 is CASSAPGQGVTGELFF. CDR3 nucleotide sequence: TGTGCCAGCAGTGCTCCGGGACAGGGGGTCACCGGGGAGCTGTTTTTT.

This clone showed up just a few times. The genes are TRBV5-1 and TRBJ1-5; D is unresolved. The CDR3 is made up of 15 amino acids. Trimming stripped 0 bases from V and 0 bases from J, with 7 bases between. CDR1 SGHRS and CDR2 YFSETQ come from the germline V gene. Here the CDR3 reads CASSLEPGSNQPQHF. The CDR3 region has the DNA TGCGCCAGCAGCTTGGAGCCGGGTAGCAATCAGCCCCAGCATTTT.

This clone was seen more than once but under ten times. CDR3 sequence: CASSLGVYEQYF. The CDR3 DNA reads TGTGCCAGCAGCCTGGGAGTCTACGAGCAGTACTTC. This chain uses TRBV7-8 with TRBJ2-7, with D perhaps matching TRBD2 (5 bases). Germline V gene lookup returns CDR1 SGHVS and CDR2 FQNEAQ. V was cut by 5 bases and J by 3 bases, with 8 bases left in between. This CDR3 has 12 residues.

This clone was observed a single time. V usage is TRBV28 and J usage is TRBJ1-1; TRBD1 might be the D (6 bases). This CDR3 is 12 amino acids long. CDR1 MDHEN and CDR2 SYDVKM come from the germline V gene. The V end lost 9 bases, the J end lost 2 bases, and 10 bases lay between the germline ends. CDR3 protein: CASRQDNTEAFF. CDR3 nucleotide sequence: TGTGCCAGTCGACAGGACAACACTGAAGCTTTCTTT.

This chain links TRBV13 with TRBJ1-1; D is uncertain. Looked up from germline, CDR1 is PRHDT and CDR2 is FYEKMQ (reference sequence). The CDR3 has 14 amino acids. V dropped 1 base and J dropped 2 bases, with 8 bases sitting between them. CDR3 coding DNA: TGTGCCAGCAGCTTAGATCTGACTAACACTGAAGCTTTCTTT. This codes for CASSLDLTNTEAFF.

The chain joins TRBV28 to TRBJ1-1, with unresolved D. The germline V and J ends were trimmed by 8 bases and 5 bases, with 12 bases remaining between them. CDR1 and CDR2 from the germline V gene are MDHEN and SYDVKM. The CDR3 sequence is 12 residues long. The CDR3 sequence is CASRIPGTEAFF. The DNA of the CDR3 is TGTGCCAGCCGAATACCGGGAACTGAAGCTTTCTTT.

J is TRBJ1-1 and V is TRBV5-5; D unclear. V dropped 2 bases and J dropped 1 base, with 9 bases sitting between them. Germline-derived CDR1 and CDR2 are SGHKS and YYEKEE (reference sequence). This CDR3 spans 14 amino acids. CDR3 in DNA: TGTGCCAGCAGCTTTTTGGACCAGAACACTGAAGCTTTCTTT. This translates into CASSFLDQNTEAFF.

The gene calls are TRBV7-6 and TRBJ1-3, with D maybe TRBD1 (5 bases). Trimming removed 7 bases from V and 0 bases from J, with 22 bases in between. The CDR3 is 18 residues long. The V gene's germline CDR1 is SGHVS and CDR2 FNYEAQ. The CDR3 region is CASIILTGHRPSGNTIYF. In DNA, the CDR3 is TGTGCCAGCATCATCCTTACCGGTCACAGGCCCTCTGGAAACACCATATATTTT. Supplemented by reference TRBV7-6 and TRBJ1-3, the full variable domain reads GAGVSQSPRYKVTKRGQDVALRCDPISGHVSLYWYRQALGQGPEFLTYFNYEAQQDKSGLPNDRFSAERPEGSISTLTIQRTEQRDSAMYRCASIILTGHRPSGNTIYFGEGSWLTVV.

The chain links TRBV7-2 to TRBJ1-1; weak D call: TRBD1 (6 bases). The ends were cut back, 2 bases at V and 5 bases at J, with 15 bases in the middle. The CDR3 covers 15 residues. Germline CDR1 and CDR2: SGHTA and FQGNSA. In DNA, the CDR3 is TGTGCCAGCAGCTTAAACACAGGGTTTAGGACTGAAGCTTTCTTT. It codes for CASSLNTGFRTEAFF. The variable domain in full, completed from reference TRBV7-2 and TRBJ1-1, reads GAGVSQSPSNKVTEKGKDVELRCDPISGHTALYWYRQSLGQGLEFLIYFQGNSAPDKSGLPSDRFSAERTGGSVSTLTIQRTQQEDSAVYLCASSLNTGFRTEAFFGQGTRLTVV.

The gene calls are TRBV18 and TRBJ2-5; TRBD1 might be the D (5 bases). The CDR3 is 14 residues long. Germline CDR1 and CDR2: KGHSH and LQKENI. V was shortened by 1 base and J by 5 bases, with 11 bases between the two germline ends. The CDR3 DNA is TGTGCCAGCTCACCACAGGGGAACGGGGAGACCCAGTACTTC. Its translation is CASSPQGNGETQYF.

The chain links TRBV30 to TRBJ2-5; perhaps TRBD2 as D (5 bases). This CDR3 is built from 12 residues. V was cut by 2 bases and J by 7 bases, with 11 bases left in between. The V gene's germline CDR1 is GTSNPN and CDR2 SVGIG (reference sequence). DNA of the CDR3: TGTGCCTGGAGTCTAGTCGCGGGGACCCAGTACTTC. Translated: CAWSLVAGTQYF.

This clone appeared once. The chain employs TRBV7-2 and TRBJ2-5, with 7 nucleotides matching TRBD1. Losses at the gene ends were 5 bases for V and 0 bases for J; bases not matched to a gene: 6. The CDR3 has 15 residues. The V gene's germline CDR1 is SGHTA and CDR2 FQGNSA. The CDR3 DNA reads TGTGCCAGCAGCGCCGACAGGGCGTACCAAGAGACCCAGTACTTC. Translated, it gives CASSADRAYQETQYF.

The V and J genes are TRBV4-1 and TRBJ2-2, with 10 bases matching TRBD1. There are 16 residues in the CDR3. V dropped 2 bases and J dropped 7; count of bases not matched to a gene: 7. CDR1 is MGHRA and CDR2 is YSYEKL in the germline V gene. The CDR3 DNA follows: TGCGCCAGCAGCCAACCCGGGACAGGGGTCGGCGGGGAGCTGTTTTTT. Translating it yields CASSQPGTGVGGELFF.

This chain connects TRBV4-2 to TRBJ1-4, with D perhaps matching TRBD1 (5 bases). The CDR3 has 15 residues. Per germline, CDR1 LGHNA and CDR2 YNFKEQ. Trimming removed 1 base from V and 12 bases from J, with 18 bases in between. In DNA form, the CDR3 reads TGTGCCAGCAGCCAAGCCATGGGACCCATGAGAGAACTGTTTTTT. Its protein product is CASSQAMGPMRELFF.

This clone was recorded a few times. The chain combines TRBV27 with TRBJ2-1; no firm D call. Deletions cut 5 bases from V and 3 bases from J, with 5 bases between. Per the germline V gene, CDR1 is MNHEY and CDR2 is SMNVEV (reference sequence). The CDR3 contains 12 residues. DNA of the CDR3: TGTGCCAGCAGTCCAAACTACAATGAGCAGTTCTTC. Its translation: CASSPNYNEQFF.

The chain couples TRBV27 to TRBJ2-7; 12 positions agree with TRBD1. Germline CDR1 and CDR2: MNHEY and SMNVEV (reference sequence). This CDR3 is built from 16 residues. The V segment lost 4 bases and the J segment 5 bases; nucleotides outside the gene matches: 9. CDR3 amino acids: CASSSPGTGGGHEQYF. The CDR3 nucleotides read TGTGCCAGCAGTTCGCCCGGGACAGGGGGCGGACACGAGCAGTACTTC.

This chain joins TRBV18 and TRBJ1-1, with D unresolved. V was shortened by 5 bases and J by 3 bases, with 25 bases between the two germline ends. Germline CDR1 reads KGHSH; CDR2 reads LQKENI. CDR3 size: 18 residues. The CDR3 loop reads CASSNLEFDLFSYTEAFF. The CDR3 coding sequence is TGTGCCAGCTCAAATCTAGAGTTTGATCTTTTCAGCTACACTGAAGCTTTCTTT.

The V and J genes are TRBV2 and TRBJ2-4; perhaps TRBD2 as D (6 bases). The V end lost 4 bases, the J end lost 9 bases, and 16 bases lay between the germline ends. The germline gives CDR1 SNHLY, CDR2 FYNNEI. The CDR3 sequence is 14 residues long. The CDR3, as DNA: TGTGCCAGCAGTGGGACGGGAGAAAAGGGCATTCAGTACTTC. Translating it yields CASSGTGEKGIQYF. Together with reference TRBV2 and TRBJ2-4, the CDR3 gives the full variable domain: EPEVTQTPSHQVTQMGQEVILRCVPISNHLYFYWYRQILGQKVEFLVSFYNNEISEKSEIFDDQFSVERPDGSNFTLKIRSTKLEDSAMYFCASSGTGEKGIQYFGAGTRLSVL.

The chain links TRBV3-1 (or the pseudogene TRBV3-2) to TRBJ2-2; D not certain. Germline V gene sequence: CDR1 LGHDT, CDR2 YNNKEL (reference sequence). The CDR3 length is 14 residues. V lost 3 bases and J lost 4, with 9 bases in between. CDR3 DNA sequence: TGTGCCAGCAGCCATTGGACCGTCACCGGGGAGCTGTTTTTT. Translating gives CASSHWTVTGELFF.

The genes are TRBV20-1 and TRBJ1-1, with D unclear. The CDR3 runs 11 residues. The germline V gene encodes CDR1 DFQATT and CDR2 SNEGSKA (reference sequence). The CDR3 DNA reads TGCAGCATGAGGAGGGTTACTGAAGCTTTCTTT. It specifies CSMRRVTEAFF.